What follows describes a single TCR beta chain. Its target is not known. Blood specimens came from baseline, cycle 4 day 1, and cycle 7 day 1. The data are from a study of OX40 agonist ivuxolimab in advanced cancers. Study-level results: Still undetermined is the antigen specificity of the expanded peripheral T cells.

The method was immunoSEQ multiplex PCR; TCRdb's version includes in-frame clones alone and lacks a portion of them. The sample yields more than 75,000 clones, more than 80% seen once. Germline CDR1 SGHTA, CDR2 FQGTGA. The CDR3 contains 13 residues. V lost 5 bases and J 9 bases, leaving 14 bases between the germline ends. Sequenced here: CD4+ or CD8+ T cells sorted from blood, sampled in a trial of the OX40 agonist ivuxolimab. The sequence came from an adult with an advanced solid tumor such as melanoma, head and neck, liver or kidney cancer. The chain combines TRBV7-3 with TRBJ2-1, with D tentatively TRBD2 (5 bases). The CDR3, as DNA: TGTGCCAGCAGCCTTGTAGATCGGGGTGAGCAGTTCTTC. This codes for CASSLVDRGEQFF.